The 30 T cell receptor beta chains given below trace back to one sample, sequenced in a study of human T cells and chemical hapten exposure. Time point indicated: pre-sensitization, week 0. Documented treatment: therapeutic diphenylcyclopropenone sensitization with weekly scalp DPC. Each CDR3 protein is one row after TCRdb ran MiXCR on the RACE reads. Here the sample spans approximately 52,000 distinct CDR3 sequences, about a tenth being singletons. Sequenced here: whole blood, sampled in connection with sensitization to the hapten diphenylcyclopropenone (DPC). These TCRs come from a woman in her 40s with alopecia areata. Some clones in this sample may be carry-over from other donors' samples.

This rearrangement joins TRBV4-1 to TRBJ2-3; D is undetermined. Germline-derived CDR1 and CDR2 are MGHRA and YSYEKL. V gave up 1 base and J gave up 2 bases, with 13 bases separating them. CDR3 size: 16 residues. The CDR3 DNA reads TGCGCCAGCAGCCAAGTGGCGGCGGTTGACACAGATACGCAGTATTTT. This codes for CASSQVAAVDTDTQYF.

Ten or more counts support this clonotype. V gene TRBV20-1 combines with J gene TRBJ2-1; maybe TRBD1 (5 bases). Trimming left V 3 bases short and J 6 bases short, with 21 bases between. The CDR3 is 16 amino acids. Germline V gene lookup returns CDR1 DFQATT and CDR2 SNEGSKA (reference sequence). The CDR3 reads CSARGVVGDASNEQFF. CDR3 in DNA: TGCAGTGCTAGGGGCGTAGTAGGGGATGCCTCCAATGAGCAGTTCTTC.

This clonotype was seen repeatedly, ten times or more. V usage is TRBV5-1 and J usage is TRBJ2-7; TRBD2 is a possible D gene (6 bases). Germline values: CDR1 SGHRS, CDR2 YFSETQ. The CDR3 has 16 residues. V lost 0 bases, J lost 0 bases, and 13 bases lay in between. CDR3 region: CASSLEEGQTSYEQYF. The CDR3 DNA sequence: TGCGCCAGCAGCTTGGAGGAGGGGCAAACCTCCTACGAGCAGTACTTC.

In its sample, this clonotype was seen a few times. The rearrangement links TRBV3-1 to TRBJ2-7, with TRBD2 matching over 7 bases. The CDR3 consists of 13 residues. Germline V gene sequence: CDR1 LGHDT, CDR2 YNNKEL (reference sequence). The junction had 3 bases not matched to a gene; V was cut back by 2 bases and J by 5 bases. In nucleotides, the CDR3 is TGTGCCAGCAGCCAAATACTAGCGAACGAGCAGTACTTC. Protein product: CASSQILANEQYF.

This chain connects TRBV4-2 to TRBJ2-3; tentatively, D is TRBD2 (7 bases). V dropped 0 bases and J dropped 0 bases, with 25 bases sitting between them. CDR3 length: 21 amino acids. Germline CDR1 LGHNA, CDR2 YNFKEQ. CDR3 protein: CASSQEGPRGGGVMSTDTQYF. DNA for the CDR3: TGTGCCAGCAGCCAAGAAGGTCCGCGTGGAGGGGGGGTTATGAGCACAGATACGCAGTATTTT.

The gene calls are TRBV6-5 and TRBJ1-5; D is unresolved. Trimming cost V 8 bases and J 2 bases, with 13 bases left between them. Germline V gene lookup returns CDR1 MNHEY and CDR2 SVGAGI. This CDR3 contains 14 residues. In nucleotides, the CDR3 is TGTGCCAGCTCTCCCCAGAGAGGCAATCAGCCCCAGCATTTT. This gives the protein CASSPQRGNQPQHF.

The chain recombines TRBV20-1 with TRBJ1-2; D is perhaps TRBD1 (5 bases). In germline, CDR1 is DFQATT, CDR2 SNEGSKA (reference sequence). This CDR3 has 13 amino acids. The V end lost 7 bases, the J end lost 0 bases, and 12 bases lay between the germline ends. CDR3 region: CSVGHTANYGYTF. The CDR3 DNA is TGCAGTGTTGGACACACGGCTAACTATGGCTACACCTTC.

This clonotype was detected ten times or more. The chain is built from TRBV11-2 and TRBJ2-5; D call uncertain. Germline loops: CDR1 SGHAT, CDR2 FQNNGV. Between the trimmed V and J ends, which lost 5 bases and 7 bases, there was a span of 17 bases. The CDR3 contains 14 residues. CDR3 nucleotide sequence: TGTGCCAGCAGCAGGCGGCCCGCTCCGGGGACCCAGTACTTC. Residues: CASSRRPAPGTQYF.

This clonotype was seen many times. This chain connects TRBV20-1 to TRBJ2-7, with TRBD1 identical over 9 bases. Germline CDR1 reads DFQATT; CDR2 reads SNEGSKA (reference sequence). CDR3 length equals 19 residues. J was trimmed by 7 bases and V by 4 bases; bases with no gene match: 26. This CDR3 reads CSATVGTGGASQGFREQYF. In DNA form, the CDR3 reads TGCAGTGCTACAGTGGGCACAGGGGGCGCGTCCCAGGGCTTTAGGGAGCAGTACTTC.

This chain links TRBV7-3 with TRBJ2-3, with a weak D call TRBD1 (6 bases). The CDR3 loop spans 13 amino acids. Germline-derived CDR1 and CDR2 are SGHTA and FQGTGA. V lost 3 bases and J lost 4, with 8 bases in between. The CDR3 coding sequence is TGTGCCAGCAGCTTTAAGGGGGCAGATACGCAGTATTTT. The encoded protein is CASSFKGADTQYF.

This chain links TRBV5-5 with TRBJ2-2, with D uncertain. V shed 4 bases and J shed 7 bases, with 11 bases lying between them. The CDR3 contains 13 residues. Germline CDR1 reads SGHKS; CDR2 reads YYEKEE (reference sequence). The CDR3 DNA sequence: TGTGCCAGCAGCCAGAATTGGGGCGGGGAGCTGTTTTTT. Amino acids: CASSQNWGGELFF.

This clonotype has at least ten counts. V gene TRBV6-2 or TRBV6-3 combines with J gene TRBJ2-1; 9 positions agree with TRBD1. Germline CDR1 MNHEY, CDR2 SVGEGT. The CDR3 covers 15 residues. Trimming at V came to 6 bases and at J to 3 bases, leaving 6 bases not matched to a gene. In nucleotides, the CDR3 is TGTGCCAGCAGCACTACAGGGGGCAGCTACAATGAGCAGTTCTTC. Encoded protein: CASSTTGGSYNEQFF.

CDR3 protein: CASILKAGRDRGEKLFF. CDR3 coding DNA: TGTGCCAGCATCCTGAAGGCCGGTCGGGACAGAGGTGAAAAACTGTTTTTT. V usage is TRBV21-1 and J usage is TRBJ1-4; the table assigns TRBD1, which was not confirmed against the DNA. TRBV21-1 is labeled a pseudogene. The length of the CDR3 is 17 residues.

The CDR3 is CASNLAGPRDNEQFF. CDR3 bases: TGTGCCAGCAACCTAGCGGGGCCCCGAGACAATGAGCAGTTCTTC. This chain links TRBV7-8 with TRBJ2-1; TRBD2 matches at 9 bases. The germline gives CDR1 SGHVS, CDR2 FQNEAQ. The CDR3 sequence is 15 residues long. J was trimmed by 5 bases and V by 7 bases; bases with no gene match: 9.

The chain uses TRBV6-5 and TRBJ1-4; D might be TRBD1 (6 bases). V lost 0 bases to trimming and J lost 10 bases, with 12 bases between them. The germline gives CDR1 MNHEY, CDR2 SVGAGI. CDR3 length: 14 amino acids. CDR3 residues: CASSYSYREGKLFF. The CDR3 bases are TGTGCCAGCAGTTACTCGTACAGGGAAGGAAAACTGTTTTTT.

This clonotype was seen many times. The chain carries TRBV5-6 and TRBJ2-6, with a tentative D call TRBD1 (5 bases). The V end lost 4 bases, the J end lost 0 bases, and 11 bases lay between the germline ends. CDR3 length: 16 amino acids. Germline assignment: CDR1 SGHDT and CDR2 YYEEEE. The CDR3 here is CASSPTAYSGANVLTF. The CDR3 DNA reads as TGTGCCAGCAGCCCGACAGCGTACTCTGGGGCCAACGTCCTGACTTTC.

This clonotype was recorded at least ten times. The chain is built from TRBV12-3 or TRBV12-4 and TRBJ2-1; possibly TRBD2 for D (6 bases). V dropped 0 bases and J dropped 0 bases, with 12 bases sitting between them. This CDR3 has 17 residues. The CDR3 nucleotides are TGTGCCAGCAGTTTAGCGGGTGTGCGGGGCTCCTACAATGAGCAGTTCTTC. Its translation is CASSLAGVRGSYNEQFF.

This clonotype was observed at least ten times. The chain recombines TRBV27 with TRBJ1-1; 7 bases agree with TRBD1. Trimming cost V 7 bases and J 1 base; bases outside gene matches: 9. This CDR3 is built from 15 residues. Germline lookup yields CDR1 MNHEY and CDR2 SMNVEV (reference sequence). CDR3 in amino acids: CASKLVRDRNTEAFF. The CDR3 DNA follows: TGTGCCAGCAAGTTAGTAAGGGACAGGAACACTGAAGCTTTCTTT.

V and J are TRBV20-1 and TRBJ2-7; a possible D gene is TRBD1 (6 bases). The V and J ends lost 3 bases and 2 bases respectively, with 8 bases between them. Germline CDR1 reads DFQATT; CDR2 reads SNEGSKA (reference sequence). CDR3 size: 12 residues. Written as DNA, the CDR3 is TGCAGTGCTAGCCGGGACACCTACGAGCAGTACTTC. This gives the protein CSASRDTYEQYF.

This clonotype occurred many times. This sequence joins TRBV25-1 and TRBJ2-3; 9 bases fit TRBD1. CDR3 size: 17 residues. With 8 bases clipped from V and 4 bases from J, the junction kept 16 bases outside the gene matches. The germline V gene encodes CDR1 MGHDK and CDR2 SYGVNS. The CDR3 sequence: CASGFSYDRGKADTQYF. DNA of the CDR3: TGTGCCAGCGGATTTAGCTATGACAGGGGGAAAGCAGATACGCAGTATTTT.

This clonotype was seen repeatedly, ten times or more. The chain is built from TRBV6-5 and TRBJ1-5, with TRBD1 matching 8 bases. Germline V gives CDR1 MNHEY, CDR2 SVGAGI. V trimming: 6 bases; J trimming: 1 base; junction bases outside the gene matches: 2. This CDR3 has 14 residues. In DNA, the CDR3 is TGTGCCAGCAGCGGGGACAGGAGCAATCAGCCCCAGCATTTT. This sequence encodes CASSGDRSNQPQHF.

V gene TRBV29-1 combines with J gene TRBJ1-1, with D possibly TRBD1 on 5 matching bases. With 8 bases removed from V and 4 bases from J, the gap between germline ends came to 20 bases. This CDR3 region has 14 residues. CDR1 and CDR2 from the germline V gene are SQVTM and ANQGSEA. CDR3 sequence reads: CSIPARVEGTEAFF. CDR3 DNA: TGCAGCATCCCAGCCAGGGTTGAGGGCACTGAAGCTTTCTTT.

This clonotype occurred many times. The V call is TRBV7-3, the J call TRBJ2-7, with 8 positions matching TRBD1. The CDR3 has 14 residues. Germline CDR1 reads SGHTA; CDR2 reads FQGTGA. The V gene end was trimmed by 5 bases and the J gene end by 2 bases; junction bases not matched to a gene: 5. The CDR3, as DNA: TGTGCCAGCAGCCAAACAGGGGGACCCTACGAGCAGTACTTC. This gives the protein CASSQTGGPYEQYF. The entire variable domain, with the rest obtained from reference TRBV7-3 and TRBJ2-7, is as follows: GAGVSQTPSNKVTEKGKYVELRCDPISGHTALYWYRQSLGQGPEFLIYFQGTGAADDSGLPNDRFFAVRPEGSVSTLKIQRTERGDSAVYLCASSQTGGPYEQYFGPGTRLTVT.

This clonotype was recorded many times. CDR3: CATSRDILAGGGDTQYF. The DNA of the CDR3 is TGTGCCACCAGCAGAGATATCCTAGCGGGGGGAGGTGATACGCAGTATTTT. The chain combines TRBV15 with TRBJ2-3, with TRBD2 matching 11 bases. Germline-derived CDR1 and CDR2 are LNHNV and YYDKDF (reference sequence). The V gene end was trimmed by 0 bases and the J gene end by 6 bases; junction bases not matched to a gene: 8. CDR3 size: 17 residues.

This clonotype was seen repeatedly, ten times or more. CDR3 DNA sequence: TGTGCCAGCAGCTTATACGGTGAGCAGTTCTTC. Protein sequence: CASSLYGEQFF. This chain joins TRBV7-9 and TRBJ2-1; D is uncertain. V was clipped by 2 bases and J by 9 bases, with 5 bases between them. The CDR3 runs to 11 residues. The germline V gene encodes CDR1 SEHNR and CDR2 FQNEAQ (reference sequence).

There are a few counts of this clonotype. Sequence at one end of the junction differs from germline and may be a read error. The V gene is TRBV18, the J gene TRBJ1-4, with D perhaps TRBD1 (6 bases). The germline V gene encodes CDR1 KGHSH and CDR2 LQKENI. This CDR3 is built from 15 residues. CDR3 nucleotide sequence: TGTGCCAGCGCACCACCGACAGGCTGGGGTGAAAAACTGTTTTTT. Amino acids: CASAPPTGWGEKLFF.

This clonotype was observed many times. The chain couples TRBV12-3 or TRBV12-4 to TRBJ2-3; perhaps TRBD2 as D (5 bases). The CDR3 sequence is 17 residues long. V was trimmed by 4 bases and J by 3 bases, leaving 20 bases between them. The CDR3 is CASSYTHLAWGTDTQYF. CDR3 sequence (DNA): TGTGCCAGCAGTTATACTCATTTAGCGTGGGGAACAGATACGCAGTATTTT.

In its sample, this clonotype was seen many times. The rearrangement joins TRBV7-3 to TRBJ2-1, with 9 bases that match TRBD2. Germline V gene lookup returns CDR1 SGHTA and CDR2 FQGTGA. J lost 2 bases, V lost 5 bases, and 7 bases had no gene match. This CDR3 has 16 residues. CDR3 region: CASSPSGGPPYNEQFF. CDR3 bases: TGTGCCAGCAGCCCGAGCGGGGGGCCACCCTACAATGAGCAGTTCTTC.

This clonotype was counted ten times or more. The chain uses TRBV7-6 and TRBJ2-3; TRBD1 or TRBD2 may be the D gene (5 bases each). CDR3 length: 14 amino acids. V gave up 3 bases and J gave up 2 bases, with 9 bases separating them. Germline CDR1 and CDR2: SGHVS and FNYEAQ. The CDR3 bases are TGTGCCAGCAGCTTTTACGGGACCACAGATACGCAGTATTTT. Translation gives CASSFYGTTDTQYF.

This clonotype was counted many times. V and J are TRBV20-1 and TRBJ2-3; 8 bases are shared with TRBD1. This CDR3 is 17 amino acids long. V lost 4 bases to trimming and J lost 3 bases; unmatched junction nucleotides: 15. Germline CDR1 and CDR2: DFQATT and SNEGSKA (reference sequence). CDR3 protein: CSATSGKQGEGTDTQYF. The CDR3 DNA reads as TGCAGTGCTACCTCCGGGAAACAGGGGGAAGGGACAGATACGCAGTATTTT.